The rows below give T cell receptor beta chains drawn from one sample of a study of response to subunit inactivated influenza vaccine. One entry per CDR3 protein results from TCRdb running MiXCR on the RT-PCR reads. Counted here are approximately 500,000 distinct CDR3 sequences, 13% to 15% occurring once; the ten biggest clones make up approximately 12%. The sample consisted of PBMCs from blood, taken approximately 13 days after vaccination. Receptors originate from a man in his fifties or sixties who received an inactivated influenza vaccine. Both conserved end residues are part of each CDR3.

v_gene: TRBV28; CDR3aa: CASSSPGGPPDTQYF
v_gene: TRBV18; CDR3aa: CASSPLGGLVDTQYF
v_gene: TRBV20-1; CDR3aa: CSAKRGGALGELFF
v_gene: TRBV5-6; CDR3aa: CASSSFSEGQGGYNEQFF
v_gene: TRBV15; CDR3aa: CATSRALGAYTEAFF
v_gene: TRBV25-1; CDR3aa: CASSDPSGRDADTQYF
v_gene: TRBV30; CDR3aa: CAWSNDRGQETQYF
v_gene: TRBV4-1; CDR3aa: CASSQDWTSGYNEQFF
v_gene: TRBV28; CDR3aa: CASSTAGGFIHGYTF
v_gene: TRBV20-1; CDR3aa: CSARDRGRTWRGQYF
v_gene: TRBV12-3/TRBV12-4; CDR3aa: CASRETTGYGYTF
v_gene: TRBV11-2; CDR3aa: CASSLGAAYEQYF
v_gene: TRBV30; CDR3aa: CAWSVPDRMNTEAFF
v_gene: TRBV13; CDR3aa: CASSLGGLSGTAGELFF
v_gene: TRBV2; CDR3aa: CASSGFGRGDTEAFF
v_gene: TRBV2; CDR3aa: CASSEGFYRQETQYF
v_gene: TRBV4-1; CDR3aa: CASSQEGPLHYEQYF
v_gene: TRBV15; CDR3aa: CATSNARVNQPQHF
v_gene: TRBV6-5; CDR3aa: CASRSIGLAGTDTQYF
v_gene: TRBV27; CDR3aa: CASSSRDTGSYEQYF
v_gene: TRBV28; CDR3aa: CASSPGGRNTEAFF
v_gene: TRBV18; CDR3aa: CASSGRDETTGELFF
v_gene: TRBV7-2; CDR3aa: CASSLALRGAGNTIYF
v_gene: TRBV12-3/TRBV12-4; CDR3aa: CASSSPGTSNEQFF
v_gene: TRBV3-1; CDR3aa: CASSQPTRTGSTDTQYF
v_gene: TRBV4-2; CDR3aa: CASSQDHQGAEQYF
v_gene: TRBV28; CDR3aa: CASSLRAGDTGELFF
v_gene: TRBV6-2/TRBV6-3; CDR3aa: CASSYLGQIFYEQYF
v_gene: TRBV10-3; CDR3aa: CAISMTGDYEQYF
v_gene: TRBV7-2; CDR3aa: CASSLGGGASNIQYF
v_gene: TRBV4-1; CDR3aa: CASSQGTSYIQYF
v_gene: TRBV19; CDR3aa: CASSESGTGLYNEQFF
v_gene: TRBV5-1; CDR3aa: CASSGGSGIDEQYF
v_gene: TRBV7-9; CDR3aa: CASSSKKGAGEGYEQYF
v_gene: TRBV12-3/TRBV12-4; CDR3aa: CASSLRYSSPNTGELFF